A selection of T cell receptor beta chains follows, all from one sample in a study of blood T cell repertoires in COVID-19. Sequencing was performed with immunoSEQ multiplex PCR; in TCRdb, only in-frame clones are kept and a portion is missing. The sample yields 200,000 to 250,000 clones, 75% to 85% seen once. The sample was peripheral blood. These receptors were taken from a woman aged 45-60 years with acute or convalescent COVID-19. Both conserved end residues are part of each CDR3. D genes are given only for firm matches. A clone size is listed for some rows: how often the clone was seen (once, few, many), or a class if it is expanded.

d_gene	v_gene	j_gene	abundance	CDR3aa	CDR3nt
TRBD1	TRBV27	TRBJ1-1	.	CASSLLKGAAEAFF	TGTGCCAGCAGTTTATTGAAGGGGGCGGCTGAAGCTTTCTTT
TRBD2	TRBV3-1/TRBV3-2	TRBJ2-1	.	CASSQALPGLAGVVDEQFF	TGTGCCAGCAGCCAAGCGCTTCCGGGACTAGCGGGAGTGGTCGATGAGCAGTTCTTC
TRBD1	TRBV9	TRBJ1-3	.	CASSSQGAAGNTIYF	TGTGCCAGCAGCTCACAGGGGGCTGCTGGAAACACCATATATTTT
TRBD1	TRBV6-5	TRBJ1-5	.	CASSRDRGSNQPQHF	TGTGCCAGCAGTCGGGACAGGGGAAGTAATCAGCCCCAGCATTTT
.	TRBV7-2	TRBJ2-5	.	CASSLGASSLETQYF	TGTGCCAGCAGCTTGGGGGCGAGCAGCTTAGAGACCCAGTACTTC
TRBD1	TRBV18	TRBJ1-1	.	CASSPGQGRTEAFF	TGTGCCAGCTCACCGGGACAGGGGCGGACTGAAGCTTTCTTT
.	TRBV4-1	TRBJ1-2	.	CASSQPDRGNGYTF	TGCGCCAGCAGCCAACCCGACAGAGGCAATGGCTACACCTTC
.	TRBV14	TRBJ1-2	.	CASSQAQGLSNGYTF	TGTGCCAGCAGCCAAGCTCAGGGGTTAAGTAATGGCTACACCTTC
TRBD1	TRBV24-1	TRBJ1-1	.	CATTTYKDRVAEAFF	TGTGCCACCACAACATATAAAGACAGGGTCGCTGAAGCTTTCTTT
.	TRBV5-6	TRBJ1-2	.	CASRYDTGGSFGPHTF	TGTGCCAGCAGATATGATACGGGGGGCTCTTTCGGGCCCCACACCTTC
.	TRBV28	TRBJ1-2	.	CASSSGQGLLNYGYTF	TGTGCCAGCAGCTCGGGGCAGGGACTATTAAACTATGGCTACACCTTC
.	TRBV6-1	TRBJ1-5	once	CASSEQEAEPQHF	TGTGCCAGCAGTGAGCAGGAGGCGGAGCCCCAGCATTTT
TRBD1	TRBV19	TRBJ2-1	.	CASRQGVGGLDEQFF	TGTGCCAGTAGACAGGGGGTAGGGGGATTGGATGAGCAGTTCTTC
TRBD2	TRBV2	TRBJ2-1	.	CASLEREGHGEQFF	TGTGCCAGCTTGGAGCGGGAGGGCCACGGTGAGCAGTTCTTC
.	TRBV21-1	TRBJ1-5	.	CAILTGASNQPQHF	TGTGCCATCCTCACAGGAGCTAGCAATCAGCCCCAGCATTTT
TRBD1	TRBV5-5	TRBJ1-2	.	CASSLDRGLRDYGYTF	TGTGCCAGCAGCTTGGACAGGGGGCTGAGGGACTATGGCTACACCTTC
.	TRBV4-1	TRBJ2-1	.	CASSQLGAHNEQFF	TGCGCCAGCAGCCAATTGGGCGCCCACAATGAGCAGTTCTTC
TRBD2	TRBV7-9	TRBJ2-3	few	CASRRWNLAGPSTDTQYF	TGTGCCAGCAGGCGGTGGAATTTAGCGGGGCCTAGCACAGATACGCAGTATTTT
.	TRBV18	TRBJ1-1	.	CASSPQRYEAFF	TGTGCCAGCTCACCACAGAGGTATGAAGCTTTCTTT
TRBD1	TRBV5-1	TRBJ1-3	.	CASSLALGQGPGNTIYF	TGCGCCAGCAGCTTGGCCCTGGGACAGGGACCTGGAAACACCATATATTTT
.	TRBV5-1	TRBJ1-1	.	CASRRDNMNTEAFF	TGCGCCAGCAGAAGGGACAACATGAACACTGAAGCTTTCTTT
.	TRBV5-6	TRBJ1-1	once	CASSLVGGGMNTEAFF	TGTGCCAGCAGCTTGGTGGGGGGAGGAATGAACACTGAAGCTTTCTTT
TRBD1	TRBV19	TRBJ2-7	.	CASSTDRGRYEQYF	TGTGCCAGTAGTACGGACAGGGGGAGGTACGAGCAGTACTTC
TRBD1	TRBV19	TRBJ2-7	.	CATHQGGAGTYEQYF	TGTGCCACCCACCAAGGGGGCGCTGGGACCTACGAGCAGTACTTC
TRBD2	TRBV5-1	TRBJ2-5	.	CASSLGQGRAGTGGTQYF	TGCGCCAGCAGCTTGGGGCAAGGGCGAGCGGGAACGGGAGGTACCCAGTACTTC
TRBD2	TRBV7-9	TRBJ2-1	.	CASSGGGTSGATVQFF	TGTGCCAGCAGCGGCGGGGGGACTAGCGGGGCCACGGTCCAGTTCTTC
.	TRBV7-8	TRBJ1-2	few	CASSLGGGEGYTF	TGTGCCAGCAGCTTAGGGGGGGGAGAGGGCTACACCTTC
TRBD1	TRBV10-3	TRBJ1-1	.	CATLGETGATEAFF	TGTGCCACCTTGGGTGAAACAGGGGCAACTGAAGCTTTCTTT
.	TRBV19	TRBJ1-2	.	CASSIQTGYGYTF	TGTGCCAGTAGTATACAGACAGGCTATGGCTACACCTTC
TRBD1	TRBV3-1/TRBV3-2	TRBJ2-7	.	CASSPGQGISYEQYF	TGTGCCAGCAGCCCAGGACAGGGAATCTCCTACGAGCAGTACTTC
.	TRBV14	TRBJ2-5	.	CASSQGRGEVETQYF	TGTGCCAGCAGCCAAGGCAGGGGCGAAGTGGAGACCCAGTACTTC
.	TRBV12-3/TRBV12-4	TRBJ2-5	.	CASSYSETQYF	TGTGCCAGCAGTTATAGCGAGACCCAGTACTTC
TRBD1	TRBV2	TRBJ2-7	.	CASSEGEVETGAVQYF	TGTGCCAGCAGTGAAGGAGAGGTTGAGACAGGGGCTGTGCAGTACTTC
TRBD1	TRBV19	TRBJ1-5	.	CASSIVGTGDQPQHF	TGTGCCAGTAGTATAGTAGGGACAGGGGATCAGCCCCAGCATTTT
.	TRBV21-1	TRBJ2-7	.	CASSKAPGHPSYEQYF	TGTGCCAGCAGCAAAGCCCCGGGACATCCCTCCTACGAGCAGTACTTC
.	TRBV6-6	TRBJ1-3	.	CAAAQGGNTIYF	TGTGCCGCCGCGCAGGGGGGAAACACCATATATTTT
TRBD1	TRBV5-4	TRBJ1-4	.	CASSFVGQGYEKLFF	TGTGCCAGCAGCTTTGTCGGACAGGGGTATGAAAAACTGTTTTTT
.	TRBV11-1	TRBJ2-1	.	CASSSSTLSSYNEQFF	TGTGCCAGCAGCTCCTCAACCCTGAGCTCCTACAATGAGCAGTTCTTC
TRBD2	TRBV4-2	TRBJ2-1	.	CASSQDRLAGVLEQFF	TGTGCCAGCAGCCAAGATCGACTAGCGGGAGTTCTTGAGCAGTTCTTC
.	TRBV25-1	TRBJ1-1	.	CASTRANTEAFF	TGTGCCAGCACCAGGGCCAACACTGAAGCTTTCTTT